This T cell receptor beta chain was captured by sequencing in a study of T-cell memory formation after mild COVID-19. A single count supports this clonotype. One entry per CDR3 protein, called by TCRdb with MiXCR from the 5' RACE reads. Of approximately 440,000 distinct CDR3 sequences in the sample, 15% to 25% were seen once. This TCR was sampled from an adult woman who had mild COVID-19 (a few samples of this study predate the infection). Cell type and time point are not known. Sequenced: PBMCs or a T cell subset sorted from them (not recorded which).

This CDR3 is CASSSGAHNSPLHF. The CDR3 DNA sequence: TGTGCCAGCAGCTCCGGGGCCCATAATTCACCCCTCCACTTT. The chain links TRBV7-2 to TRBJ1-6; tentatively, D is TRBD1 (5 bases). The CDR3 spans 14 residues. Looked up from germline, CDR1 is SGHTA and CDR2 is FQGNSA. Trimming removed 4 bases from V and 5 bases from J, with 9 bases in between.